This TCR beta chain was obtained from a study of T-cell memory formation after mild COVID-19. Germline-derived CDR1 and CDR2 are LGHNA and YSLEER. The CDR3 contains 14 residues. The junction had 4 bases not matched to a gene; V was cut back by 3 bases and J by 4 bases. MiXCR was run by TCRdb on the 5' RACE reads, yielding one entry per CDR3 protein. The sample consists of hundreds of thousands of distinct CDR3 sequences, 16% of them appearing once. This clonotype originated in a young man who had mild COVID-19 (a few samples of this study predate the infection). Cell type and time point are not known. The specimen was PBMCs or a T cell subset sorted from them (not recorded which). This chain uses TRBV4-3 with TRBJ1-1; 8 nucleotides align to TRBD1. The CDR3 here is CASSQATGATEAFF. The DNA for the CDR3 is TGCGCCAGCAGCCAGGCGACAGGGGCCACTGAAGCTTTCTTT.